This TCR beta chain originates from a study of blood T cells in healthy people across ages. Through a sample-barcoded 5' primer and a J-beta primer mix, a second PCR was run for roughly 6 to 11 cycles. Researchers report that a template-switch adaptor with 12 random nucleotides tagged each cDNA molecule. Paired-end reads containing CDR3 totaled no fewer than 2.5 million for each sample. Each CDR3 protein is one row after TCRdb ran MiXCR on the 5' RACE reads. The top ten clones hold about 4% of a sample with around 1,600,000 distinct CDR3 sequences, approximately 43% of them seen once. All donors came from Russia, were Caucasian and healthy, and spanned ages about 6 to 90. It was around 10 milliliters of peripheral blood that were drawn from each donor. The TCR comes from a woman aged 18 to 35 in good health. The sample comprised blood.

DNA for the CDR3: TGTGCCAGCACTCCCCGGGGATGGACCGGGGAGCTGTTTTTT. Translating it yields CASTPRGWTGELFF. The chain combines TRBV12-3 or TRBV12-4 with TRBJ2-2, with D perhaps TRBD2 (5 bases). V was cut by 7 bases and J by 5 bases, with 14 bases left in between. The length of the CDR3 is 14 residues.